The present T cell receptor (beta chain) was sequenced within a study of blood T cells in healthy people across ages. A second PCR, run for about 7 to 11 cycles, used a sample-barcoded 5' primer plus a J-beta primer mix. TCRdb reprocessed the 5' RACE reads via MiXCR and lists one record per CDR3 protein. In the table there are 1.2 million to 1.5 million distinct CDR3 sequences, approximately 42% of which are singletons. This clonotype was detected only a few times. Its matching antigen is unknown. Sample donors were healthy Caucasian individuals that came from Russia, aged about 6 to 100. No fewer than 6.5 million PBMCs went into each sample. With 1 base clipped from V and 4 bases from J, the junction kept 10 bases outside the gene matches. This CDR3 region has 17 residues. The germline V gene has CDR1 SEHNR and CDR2 FQNEAQ (reference sequence). General observations from the study: Expanded clonotype shifts may have been confounded, as the donors had an unknown CMV status.

The sequence derives from a young woman in good health. Sequencing was done on a sample of blood. V gene TRBV7-9 combines with J gene TRBJ1-5, with TRBD1 identical over 7 bases. Here the CDR3 DNA reads TGTGCCAGCAGCTTAGAGGGGGCAGGGGGGCGGAATCAGCCCCAGCATTTT. It specifies CASSLEGAGGRNQPQHF.